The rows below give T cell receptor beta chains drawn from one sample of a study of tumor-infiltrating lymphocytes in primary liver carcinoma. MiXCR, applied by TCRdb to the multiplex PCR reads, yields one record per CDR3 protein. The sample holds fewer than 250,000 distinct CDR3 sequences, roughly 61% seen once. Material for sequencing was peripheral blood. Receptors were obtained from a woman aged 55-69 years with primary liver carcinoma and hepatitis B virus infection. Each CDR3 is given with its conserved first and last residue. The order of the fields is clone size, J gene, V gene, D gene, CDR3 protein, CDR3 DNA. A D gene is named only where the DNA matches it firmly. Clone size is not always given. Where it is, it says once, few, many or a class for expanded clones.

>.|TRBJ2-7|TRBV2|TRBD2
CTSSAGLAKPYEQYF
TGTACCAGCAGTGCGGGACTAGCGAAACCCTACGAGCAGTACTTC
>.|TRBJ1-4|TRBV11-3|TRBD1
CASRKRQGQGSTNEKLFF
TGTGCCAGCAGAAAACGACAGGGGCAGGGGTCAACTAATGAGAAACTGTTTTTT
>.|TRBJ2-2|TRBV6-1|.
CASSRVTGGGMGTGELFF
TGTGCCAGCAGCCGAGTCACGGGTGGGGGGATGGGCACCGGGGAGCTGTTTTTT
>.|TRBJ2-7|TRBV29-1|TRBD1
CSALDRATYEQYF
TGTAGCGCCTTGGACAGGGCAACCTACGAGCAGTACTTC
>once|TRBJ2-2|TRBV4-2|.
CASSQEGEARTGEMFF
TGTGCCAGCAGCCAAGAGGGCGAGGCGAGGACCGGGGAGATGTTTTTT
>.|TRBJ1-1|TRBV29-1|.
CSGSVGSGTEAIF
.
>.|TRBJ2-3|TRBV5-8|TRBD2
CASSFLTSGREDTQCF
TGTGCCAGCAGCTTCTTGACTAGCGGGAGGGAGGATACGCAGTGTTTT
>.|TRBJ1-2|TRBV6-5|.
CASSLAGHIYGYTF
TGTGCCAGCAGTCTCGCCGGACATATCTATGGCTACACCTTC
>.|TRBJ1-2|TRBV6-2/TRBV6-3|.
CASGSAEDYGYTF
TGTGCCAGCGGTTCTGCAGAGGACTATGGCTACACCTTC
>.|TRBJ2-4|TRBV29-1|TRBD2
CSVGGGCKNIQCF
TGCAGCGTTGGGGGGGGATGCAAAAACATTCAGTGCTTC
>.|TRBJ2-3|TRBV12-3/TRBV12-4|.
CASSLVRGEDTQYF
TGTGCCAGCAGTTTAGTGAGAGGGGAGGATACGCAGTATTTT
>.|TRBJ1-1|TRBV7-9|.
CASSPRQVSTEAFF
TGTGCCAGCAGCCCTCGACAGGTTAGCACTGAAGCTTTCTTT
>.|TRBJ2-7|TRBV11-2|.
CASSSLRRRGSYEQYF
TGTGCCAGCAGCTCCCTCCGCCGACGGGGGTCCTACGAGCAGTACTTC
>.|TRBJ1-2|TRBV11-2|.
CANRLLGLGDGYTF
TGTGCCAACAGATTACTGGGGTTGGGAGATGGCTACACCTTC
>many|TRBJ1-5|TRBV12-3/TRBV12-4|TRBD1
CASSQSGGNQPQHF
TGTGCCAGCAGTCAATCAGGGGGTAATCAGCCCCAGCATTTT
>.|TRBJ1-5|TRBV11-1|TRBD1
CAGSLGQGNQPQHF
TGTGCCGGCAGCTTGGGACAGGGGAACCAGCCCCAGCATTTT
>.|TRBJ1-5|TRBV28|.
CASSLVRVKHQPQHF
TGTGCCAGCAGTTTAGTGCGGGTGAAGCATCAGCCCCAGCATTTT
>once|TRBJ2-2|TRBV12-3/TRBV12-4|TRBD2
CANSFRALAGAGVGELFF
TGTGCCAACAGTTTCAGGGCCCTAGCGGGAGCCGGGGTCGGGGAGCTGTTTTTT
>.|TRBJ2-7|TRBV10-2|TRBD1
CVTNSGTGYEQYF
TGCGTCACCAACTCCGGGACAGGGTACGAGCAGTACTTC
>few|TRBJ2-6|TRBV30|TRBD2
CASTAGGGHSGANVLTF
TGTGCCTCGACAGCCGGGGGAGGGCACTCTGGGGCCAACGTCCTGACTTTC
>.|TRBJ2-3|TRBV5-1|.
CASSLEGESGDTQYF
TGCGCCAGCAGCTTGGAGGGAGAGTCGGGAGATACGCAGTATTTT
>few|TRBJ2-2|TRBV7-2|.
CASKETGELFF
TGTGCCAGCAAGGAGACCGGGGAACTGTTTTTT
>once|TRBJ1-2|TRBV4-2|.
CASSQADSLYDYTF
TGTGCCAGCAGCCAGGCCGACAGTCTCTATGACTACACCTTC
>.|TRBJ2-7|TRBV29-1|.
CSIPLEQYF
TGCAGCATTCCCCTTGAGCAGTACTTC
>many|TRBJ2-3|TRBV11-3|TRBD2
CASSLAGGILDTQYF
TGTGCCAGCAGCTTAGCGGGAGGCATTCTCGATACGCAGTATTTT
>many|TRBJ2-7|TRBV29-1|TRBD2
CSVRLAGYSYEQYF
TGCAGCGTCCGACTAGCGGGGTACTCCTACGAGCAGTACTTC
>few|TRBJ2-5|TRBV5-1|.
CASSLGPEETQYF
TGCGCCAGCAGCTTAGGGCCAGAAGAGACCCAGTACTTC
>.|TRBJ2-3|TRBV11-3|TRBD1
CASSLGTGEVTDTQYF
TGTGCCAGCAGCTTAGGGACAGGGGAGGTCACAGATACGCAGTATTTT
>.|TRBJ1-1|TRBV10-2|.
CASTFSRGNTVAFF
TGCGCCAGCACGTTCTCACGGGGGAACACTGTAGCTTTCTTT
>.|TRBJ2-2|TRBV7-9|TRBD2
CASSLRDYNTVELFF
TGTGCCAGCAGCTTAAGGGACTACAACACCGTGGAGCTGTTTTTT
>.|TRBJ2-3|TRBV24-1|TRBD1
CATSMGTGGRGRSDTQYF
TGTGCCACCAGCATGGGGACAGGGGGCCGCGGGAGGTCAGATACGCAGTATTTT
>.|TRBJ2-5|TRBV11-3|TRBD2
CANSLGTTQETQYF
TGTGCCAACAGCCTAGGGACTACCCAAGAGACCCAGTACTTC
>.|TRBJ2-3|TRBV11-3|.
CASSLELGSTDMRYF
TGTGCCAGCAGCTTAGAATTGGGCAGCACAGATATGCGGTATTTT
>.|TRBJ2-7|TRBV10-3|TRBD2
CAFRREREDYEQYF
TGTGCCTTCCGGAGGGAGCGGGAGGACTACGAGCAGTACTTC
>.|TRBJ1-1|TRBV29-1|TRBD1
CRVAGTGVGNTEAFF
TGCAGGGTAGCCGGGACAGGGGTGGGGAACACTGAAGCTTTCTTT
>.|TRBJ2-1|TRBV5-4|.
CAGSFGGMRDNEQFF
TGTGCTGGCAGCTTTGGAGGGATGCGCGACAATGAGCAGTTCTTC
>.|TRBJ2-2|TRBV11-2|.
CASSRRGNTGEMFF
TGTGCCAGCAGTCGGAGGGGAAACACCGGGGAGATGTTTTTT
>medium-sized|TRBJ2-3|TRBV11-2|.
CASSLDREIDTQYF
TGTGCCAGCAGCTTAGACAGGGAGATCGATACGCAGTATTTT
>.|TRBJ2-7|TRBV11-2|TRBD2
CASSPPELAGKGEQYF
TGTGCCAGCAGCCCCCCGGAGCTAGCGGGAAAAGGGGAGCAGTACTTC
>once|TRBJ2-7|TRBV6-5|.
CASTSGRELYF
TGTGCCAGCACTTCGGGTCGCGAGCTGTACTTC
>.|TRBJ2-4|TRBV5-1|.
CASSLGGQSTKNIQYF
TGCGCCAGCAGCTTGGGGGGGCAATCAACCAAAAACATTCAGTACTTC
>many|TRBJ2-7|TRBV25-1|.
CASSSSSYEQYF
TGTGCCAGCAGCTCCAGCTCCTACGAGCAGTACTTC
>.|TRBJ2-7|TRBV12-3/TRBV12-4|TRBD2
CPGSPGLVGYEQYF
TGTCCCGGCAGTCCCGGACTAGTAGGATACGAGCAGTACTTC
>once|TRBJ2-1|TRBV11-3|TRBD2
CTSSLGPLAGDVQFF
TGTACCAGCAGCTTAGGTCCCCTAGCGGGAGATGTGCAGTTCTTC
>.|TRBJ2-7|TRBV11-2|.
CASSHGIGVAYEQYF
TGTGCCAGCAGCCACGGGATAGGGGTGGCCTACGAGCAGTACTTC
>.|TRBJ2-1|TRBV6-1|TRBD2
CASRGTSGREGEQPF
TGTGCCAGCAGGGGGACTAGCGGGAGAGAAGGTGAGCAGCCCTTC
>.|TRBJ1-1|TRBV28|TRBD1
CTSTDNRGPWTEAFF
TGTACCAGCACCGATAACAGGGGGCCGTGGACTGAAGCTTTCTTT
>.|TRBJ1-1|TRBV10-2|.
CASMRGGWTEAFF
TGCGCCAGCATGCGGGGGGGCTGGACTGAAGCTTTCTTT
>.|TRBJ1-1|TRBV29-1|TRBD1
CSVQRGRTGLMGTEASF
TGCAGCGTTCAAAGGGGAAGGACAGGGCTAATGGGCACTGAAGCTTCCTTT
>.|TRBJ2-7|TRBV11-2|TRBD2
CANSLVTGLAGAEQYF
TGTGCCAACAGTTTAGTAACCGGACTAGCGGGGGCTGAGCAGTACTTC
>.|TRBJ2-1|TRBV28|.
CASSRPGASNEQFF
TGTGCCAGCTCCCGTCCGGGGGCATCGAATGAGCAGTTCTTC
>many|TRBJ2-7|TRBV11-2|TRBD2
CASSFGASGSGEQYF
TGTGCCAGCAGCTTCGGGGCTAGCGGGAGTGGCGAGCAGTACTTC
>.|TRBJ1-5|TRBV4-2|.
CASSQVEAGRTDTQHF
TGTGCCAGCAGCCAAGTTGAAGCGGGACGAACAGATACGCAGCATTTT
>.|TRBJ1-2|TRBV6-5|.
CASSRRGAIYGYTF
TGTGCCAGCAGTCGTCGGGGGGCTATCTATGGCTACACCTTC
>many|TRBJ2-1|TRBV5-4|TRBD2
CASSLWTGGPVNEQFF
TGTGCCAGCAGCTTGTGGACGGGAGGGCCGGTAAATGAGCAGTTCTTC
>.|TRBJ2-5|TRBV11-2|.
CASSFERGETQYF
TGTGCCAGCAGCTTTGAACGCGGAGAGACCCAGTACTTC
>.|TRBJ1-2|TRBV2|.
CASSETGDVGYTF
TGTGCCAGCAGCGAAACGGGGGACGTGGGCTACACCTTC
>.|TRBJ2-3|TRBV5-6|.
CASSGGSGSDTQYF
TGTGCCAGCAGCGGGGGCTCTGGATCAGATACGCAGTATTTT
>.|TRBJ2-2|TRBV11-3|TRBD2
CASTPRTSGANTGELFF
TGTGCCAGCACCCCCCGGACTAGCGGGGCGAACACCGGGGAGCTGTTTTTT